One T cell receptor beta chain is described in this entry. This clonotype was seen repeatedly, ten times or more. There is no known antigen for this receptor. No much larger clonotype is one base removed from it; base qualities were not supplied. From the germline V gene, CDR1 is SGHRS and CDR2 is YFSETQ. At the junction V is shortened by 2 bases and J by 1 base, with 11 bases in between. The cysteine opens and the phenylalanine closes a CDR3 of 15 amino acids. Here the CDR3 DNA is all that survives: 45 bases in frame from base 1. These data come from a study of identical twins (dated by TCRdb to 2016 to 2017). About the full investigation: To test whether fetal clonotypes persist, the study used deep sequencing on TCR alpha and beta repertoires from monozygotic twins, unrelated adults of various ages, and cord blood. To rule out contamination, the twin experiments were replicated at different times with different library preparation protocols. Findings and caveats that apply to the study as a whole: Zero-insertion analyses could be partly confounded by invariant T cells such as MAIT and iNKT, although diverse VJ usage argued against such confounding for most clonotypes. Abundant cord blood beta clonotypes carried fewer insertions; young adult naive repertoires showed a weaker similar trend, while memory repertoires showed none. Because the same donors could not be followed over many years, the conclusions relied on cross-sectional statistical analysis. The excess sharing between twins in beta out-of-frame sequences was weaker because fewer shared sequences reduced the signal-to-noise ratio. Compared with coincidental sharing between unrelated individuals, out-of-frame TCR alpha sequences shared between twins showed an excess of sequences with low generation probability. Out-of-frame TCR alpha sharing in monozygotic twins was systematically underestimated by recombination models, whereas sharing between unrelated individuals was in agreement with the recombination models.

Every donor in the study was a healthy Caucasian. Three pairs of female monozygotic twins, all aged about 18 to 30 years, were included in the twin cohort. Peripheral blood mononuclear cells were the source from which RNA for the TCR libraries was isolated. Libraries were prepared through 5' RACE. Sequencing was carried out with an Illumina HiSeq 2000. A universal primer binding site was introduced by template switching, and a unique molecular identifier was present in the final cDNA, enabling accurate counting of TCR cDNA molecules. First-strand cDNA for TCR alpha and beta chains was synthesized from specific primers in the conserved constant-segment region. Each cDNA library was double barcoded, with a SMART-Mk sample barcode plus Illumina barcodes, to control for contamination. Two successive PCR steps introduced TruSeq adapter sequences along with Illumina sample barcodes. Sequencing of the TCR alpha and beta cDNA libraries was done on the Illumina HiSeq platform using custom primers. On the authors' methods: Raw reads were processed with MiGEC to extract unique molecular identifiers, and MiXCR was used to determine CDR3 positions. Recombination models were inferred per individual with the repgenHMM and IGoR tools using an EM algorithm. Shared clonotype analysis was performed with the tcR package in R, normalizing sharing by the product of cloneset sizes. To study raw recombination without the effects of thymic and clonal selection, out-of-frame nonproductive sequences were analyzed. Using fastp trimming at Q25 and MiXCR clonotype assembly, TCRdb reanalyzed the public sequencing data and kept in-frame beta chains. Rows with a matching CDR3 protein are joined into one entry that keeps the most common DNA and genes. TCRdb, rather than the study authors, made the V and J calls. The sample table shows around 960,000 distinct CDR3 sequences, and 9% to 15% are seen once. The ten largest clones capture 1.5% to 2% of the sample.

A further study also used this sample, focusing on yellow fever vaccine responses in identical twins. The second paper further reports: According to the authors, the vaccine-induced T cell response in identical twins seemed to be partly convergent and partly specific to each individual. In identical twins, the study followed T cell clones that responded to the vaccine with precision.

The sample consisted of PBMCs. The chain links TRBV5-1 with TRBJ2-3; a weak D assignment points to TRBD2 (5 bases agree). This receptor was obtained from a woman aged 18-29 years in good health. CDR3 protein: CASSLAAERTDTQYF. At the DNA level, the sequence is TGCGCCAGCAGCTTAGCGGCGGAACGCACAGATACGCAGTATTTT. With the portions outside the CDR3 filled from the reference TRBV5-1 and TRBJ2-3 genes, the complete variable region becomes KAGVTQTPRYLIKTRGQQVTLSCSPISGHRSVSWYQQTPGQGLQFLFEYFSETQRNKGNFPGRFSGRQFSNSRSEMNVSTLELGDSALYLCASSLAAERTDTQYFGPGTRLTVL.